The T cell receptor (beta chain) under discussion was sequenced for a study of T cell responses to AZD1222 COVID-19 vaccine. In the case of this clone: The antigen is unknown.

Second-dose recipients at about 4 or about 12 weeks were treated as one pooled group. Here immunoSEQ multiplex PCR was the method, and the copy in TCRdb shows in-frame clones only, minus some. The table lists some 69,000 clones, about 80% of them singletons, with roughly an eighth in the top ten. Regarding the study as a whole: Spike-specific TCR repertoires showed rising breadth and depth after two AZD1222 doses. Recipients of AZD1222 seropositive at baseline numbered only 6 or 7. Spike-wide coverage was observed for vaccine-associated CD4 TCRs, with dominant responses at 160-218 and 743-854.

The germline CDR1 and CDR2 sequences are GTSNPN and SVGIG (reference sequence). The CDR3 has 16 residues. The V end was cut by 2 bases, the J end by 3 bases, with 20 bases between. Source: peripheral blood, taken 28 days after the second AZD1222 dose. The chain employs TRBV30 and TRBJ2-7, with a tentative D call TRBD1 (6 bases). The clonotype originates from an adult who received the AZD1222 COVID-19 vaccine. CDR3 in amino acids: CAWSHLQGPGIYEQYF. CDR3 sequence (DNA): TGTGCCTGGAGTCATCTACAGGGCCCAGGAATCTACGAGCAGTACTTC.